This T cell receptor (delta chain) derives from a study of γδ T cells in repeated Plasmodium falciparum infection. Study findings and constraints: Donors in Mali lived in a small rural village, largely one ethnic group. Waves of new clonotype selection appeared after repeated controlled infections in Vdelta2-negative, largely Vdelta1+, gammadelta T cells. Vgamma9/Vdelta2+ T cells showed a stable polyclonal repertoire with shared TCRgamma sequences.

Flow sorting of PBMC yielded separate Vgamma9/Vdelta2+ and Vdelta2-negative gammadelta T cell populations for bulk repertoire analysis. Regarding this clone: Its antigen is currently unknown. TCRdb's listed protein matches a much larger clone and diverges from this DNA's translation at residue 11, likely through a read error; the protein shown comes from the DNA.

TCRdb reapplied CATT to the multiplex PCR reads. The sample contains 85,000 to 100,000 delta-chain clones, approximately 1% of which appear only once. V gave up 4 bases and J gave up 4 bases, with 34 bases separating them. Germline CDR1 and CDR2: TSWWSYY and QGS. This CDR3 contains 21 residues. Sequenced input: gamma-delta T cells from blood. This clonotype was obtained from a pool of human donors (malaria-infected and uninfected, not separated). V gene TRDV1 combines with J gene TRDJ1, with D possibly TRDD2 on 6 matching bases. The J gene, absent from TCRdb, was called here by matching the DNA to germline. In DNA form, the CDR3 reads TGTGCTCTTGGGGGGACACACCTTCCCACGATGAACCCCTGGTCCCACGATAAACTCATCTTT. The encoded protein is CALGGTHLPTMNPWSHDKLIF.